Described below is a single T cell receptor beta chain sequence and its context. This sample is part of a study of breast tumors, draining lymph nodes, adjacent tissues. Breast cancer patients provided tissue from their axillary draining lymph nodes. The V gene lost 10 bases and the J gene lost 5 bases, with 12 bases spanning the gap. CDR3 length: 12 residues. Germline V lookup: CDR1 LNHDA, CDR2 SQIVND (reference sequence). TCRdb called the multiplex PCR reads again in MiXCR, with one record for every CDR3 protein. Of over 200,000 distinct CDR3 sequences listed, 32% are singletons. The clonotype originates from a female donor with breast cancer. Some clones in this sample may be carry-over from other donors' samples. The sample comprised axillary lymph node tissue. V usage is TRBV19 and J usage is TRBJ2-1; possibly TRBD1 or TRBD2 for D (6 bases each). The CDR3 DNA is TGTGCCACCAGGGGCGGGAACAATGAGCAGTTCTTC. As protein: CATRGGNNEQFF.